These T cell receptor beta chains were read from a single sample in a study of technical replicates of blood from several donors. The table came from immunoSEQ multiplex PCR; TCRdb's copy has only in-frame clones and leaves some out. The data hold 62,000 or so clones, with roughly 86% observed a single time. What was sequenced was PBMCs. These receptors were obtained from a human donor in good health. Some clones in this sample may be carry-over from other donors' samples. Both conserved end residues are part of each CDR3.

TRBJ2-2	15	TRBV19	CASSIAGDLAGELFF
TRBJ2-1	15	TRBV5-6	CASSYGAGGHNEQFF
TRBJ1-2	13	TRBV7-3	CASSLKAGSGYTF
TRBJ2-1	15	TRBV5-1	CASSGLAGGPNEQFF
TRBJ1-2	16	TRBV5-5	CASSLNAGGPNYGYTF
TRBJ1-5	14	TRBV10-3	CAISEQGLVQPQHF
TRBJ1-1	16	TRBV5-1	CASSLQAGALNTEAFF
TRBJ2-1	14	TRBV7-3	CASSPSSALAEQFF
TRBJ2-5	11	TRBV30	CAWSLQETQYF
TRBJ1-2	13	TRBV6-5	CASSKGQGLGYTF
TRBJ1-6	15	TRBV6-6	CASLGSTSFNSPLHF
TRBJ2-3	16	TRBV4-1	CASSRQGESSTDTQYF
TRBJ2-7	15	TRBV19	CASSAGTRLENEQYF
TRBJ1-6	13	TRBV6-5	CASRETGNSPLHF
TRBJ2-7	15	TRBV6-5	CASSKPGTGPNEQYF
TRBJ2-1	17	TRBV7-9	CASSARRSSGGWNEQFF
TRBJ2-7	15	TRBV14	CASSHPPGGRYEQYF
TRBJ2-2	18	TRBV25-1	CASSGLIGQGAYTGELFF
TRBJ2-4	13	TRBV4-3	CASSQDRVGAQYF
TRBJ1-2	14	TRBV19	CASNRGYINYGYTF
TRBJ2-1	14	TRBV9	CASSVRDRNNEQFF
TRBJ1-1	15	TRBV6-5	CASRQDSRMNTEAFF
TRBJ2-3	14	TRBV29-1	CSVSPGLNSDTQYF
TRBJ1-5	15	TRBV4-1	CASSQDIAPNQPQHF
TRBJ1-2	13	TRBV6-5	CASRAGQFYGYTF
TRBJ1-5	14	TRBV18	CASSHNDRNQPQHF
TRBJ2-7	17	TRBV4-3	CASSQDGQGAASYEQYF
TRBJ2-2	18	TRBV2	CASSDSPTEPLDTGELFF
TRBJ2-7	16	TRBV4-3	CASSQDLGRGEYEQYF
TRBJ2-7	13	TRBV6-6	CASSGTGVHEQYF
TRBJ2-3	17	TRBV5-6	CASSLWVGTKRTDTQYF
TRBJ1-2	13	TRBV18	CASSMDRNYGYTF
TRBJ1-1	11	TRBV21-1	CASSKGGSPRF
TRBJ1-1	13	TRBV7-7	CASSFGINTEAFF
TRBJ2-1	17	TRBV7-6	CASSPQGDLHTYNEQFF
TRBJ1-1	14	TRBV21-1	CASSRQGEGSAAFF
TRBJ2-2	15	TRBV15	CATSSFTVWAGELFF
TRBJ1-1	15	TRBV10-3	CAISEAFQVNTEAFF
TRBJ2-2	16	TRBV7-7	CASSPGGGTNTGELFF
TRBJ2-7	14	TRBV4-3	CASSLSGKGYEQYF
TRBJ1-2	15	TRBV4-2	CASSQSEIGDYGYTF
TRBJ1-1	18	TRBV29-1	CSVEDKLAGPYRGTEAFF
TRBJ1-5	14	TRBV2	CASSVLGLGQPQHF
TRBJ2-1	17	TRBV29-1	CSAGQGLAVPRSNEQFF
TRBJ2-5	15	TRBV4-3	CASSTRLAYQETQYF
TRBJ2-2	14	TRBV30	CAWSVAEGTGELFF
TRBJ1-5	15	TRBV27	CASSLREGAGQPQHF
TRBJ2-7	14	TRBV7-9	CASSLTSGRGEQYF
TRBJ1-1	13	TRBV7-3	CASSLKQGRSAFF
TRBJ2-1	16	TRBV13	CASSLEGGGAYNEQFF